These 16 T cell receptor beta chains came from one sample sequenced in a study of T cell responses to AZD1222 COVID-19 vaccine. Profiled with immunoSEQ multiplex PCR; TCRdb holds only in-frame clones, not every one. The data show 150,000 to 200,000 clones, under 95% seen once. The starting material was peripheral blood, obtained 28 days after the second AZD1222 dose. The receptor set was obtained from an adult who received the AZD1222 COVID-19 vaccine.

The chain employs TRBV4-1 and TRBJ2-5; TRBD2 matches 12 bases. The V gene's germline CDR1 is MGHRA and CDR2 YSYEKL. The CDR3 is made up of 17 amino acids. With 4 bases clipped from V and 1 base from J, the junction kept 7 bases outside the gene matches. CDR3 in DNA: TGCGCCAGCAGCCCGAGCCGGACTAGCGGGGCCCAAGAGACCCAGTACTTC. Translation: CASSPSRTSGAQETQYF.

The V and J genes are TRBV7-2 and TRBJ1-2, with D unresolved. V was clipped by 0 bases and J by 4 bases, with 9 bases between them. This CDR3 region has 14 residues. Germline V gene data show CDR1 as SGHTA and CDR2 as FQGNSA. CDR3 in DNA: TGTGCCAGCAGCTTAGCTGGAGCCTTCTATGGCTACACCTTC. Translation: CASSLAGAFYGYTF.

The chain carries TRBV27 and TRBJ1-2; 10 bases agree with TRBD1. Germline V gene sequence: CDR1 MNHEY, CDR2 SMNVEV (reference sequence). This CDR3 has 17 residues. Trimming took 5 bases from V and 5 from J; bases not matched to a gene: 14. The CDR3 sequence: CASSPTPGQGVTYGYTF. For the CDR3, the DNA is TGTGCCAGCAGTCCCACACCAGGACAGGGGGTCACTTATGGCTACACCTTC.

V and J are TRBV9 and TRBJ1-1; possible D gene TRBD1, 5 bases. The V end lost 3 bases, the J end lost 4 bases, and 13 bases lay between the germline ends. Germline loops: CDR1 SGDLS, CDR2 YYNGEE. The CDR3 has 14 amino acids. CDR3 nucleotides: TGTGCCAGCAGCGCGATTGGCGGGGGCACTGAAGCTTTCTTT. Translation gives CASSAIGGGTEAFF. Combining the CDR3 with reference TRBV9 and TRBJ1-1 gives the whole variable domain DSGVTQTPKHLITATGQRVTLRCSPRSGDLSVYWYQQSLDQGLQFLIQYYNGEERAKGNILERFSAQQFPDLHSELNLSSLELGDSALYFCASSAIGGGTEAFFGQGTRLTVV.

CDR3 nucleotide sequence: TGTGCCAGCAGCCCTAACAGGGATGGCTACACCTTC. Residues: CASSPNRDGYTF. The chain carries TRBV5-4 and TRBJ1-2; weak D call: TRBD1 (6 bases). CDR3 length: 12 residues. CDR1 SGHNT and CDR2 YYREEE come from the germline V gene (reference sequence). Trimming shortened V by 4 bases and J by 6 bases, and 10 bases separated the two germline ends.

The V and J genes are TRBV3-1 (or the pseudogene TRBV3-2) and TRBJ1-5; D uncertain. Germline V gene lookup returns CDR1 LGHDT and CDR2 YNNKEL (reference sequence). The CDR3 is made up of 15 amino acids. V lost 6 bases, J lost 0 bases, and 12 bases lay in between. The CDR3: CASRSSISSNQPQHF. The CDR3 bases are TGTGCCAGCAGGTCCTCCATCTCTAGCAATCAGCCCCAGCATTTT.

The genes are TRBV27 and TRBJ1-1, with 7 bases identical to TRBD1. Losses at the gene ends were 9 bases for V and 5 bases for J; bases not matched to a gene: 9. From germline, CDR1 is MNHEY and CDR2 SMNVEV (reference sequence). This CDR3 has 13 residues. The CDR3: CASRQGVRTEAFF. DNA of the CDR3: TGTGCCAGTCGACAGGGTGTAAGAACTGAAGCTTTCTTT.

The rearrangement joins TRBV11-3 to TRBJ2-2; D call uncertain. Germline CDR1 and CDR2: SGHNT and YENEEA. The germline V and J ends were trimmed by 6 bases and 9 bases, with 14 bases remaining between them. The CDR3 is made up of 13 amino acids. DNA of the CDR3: TGTGCCAGCAGTCCGGACCCGGACCGGGAGCTGTTTTTT. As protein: CASSPDPDRELFF.

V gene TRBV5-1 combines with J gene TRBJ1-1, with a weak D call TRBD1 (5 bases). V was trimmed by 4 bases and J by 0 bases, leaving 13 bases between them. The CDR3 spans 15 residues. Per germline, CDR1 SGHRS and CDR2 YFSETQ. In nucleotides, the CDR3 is TGCGCCAGCAGCCCCGAGACAGTGATGAACACTGAAGCTTTCTTT. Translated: CASSPETVMNTEAFF. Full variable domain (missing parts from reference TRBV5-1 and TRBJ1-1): KAGVTQTPRYLIKTRGQQVTLSCSPISGHRSVSWYQQTPGQGLQFLFEYFSETQRNKGNFPGRFSGRQFSNSRSEMNVSTLELGDSALYLCASSPETVMNTEAFFGQGTRLTVV.

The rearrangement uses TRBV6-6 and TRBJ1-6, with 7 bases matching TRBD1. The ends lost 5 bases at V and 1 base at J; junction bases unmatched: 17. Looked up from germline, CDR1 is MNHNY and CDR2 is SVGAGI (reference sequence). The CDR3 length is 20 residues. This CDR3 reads CASSPGGAQGYFSYNSPLHF. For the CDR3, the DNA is TGTGCCAGCAGTCCCGGAGGGGCACAGGGGTATTTTTCCTATAATTCACCCCTCCACTTT.

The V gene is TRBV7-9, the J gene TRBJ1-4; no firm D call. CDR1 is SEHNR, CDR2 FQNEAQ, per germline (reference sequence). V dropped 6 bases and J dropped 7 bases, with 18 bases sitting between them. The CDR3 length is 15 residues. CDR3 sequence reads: CASSIRGRWTEKLFF. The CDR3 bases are TGTGCCAGCAGTATCCGCGGACGGTGGACTGAAAAACTGTTTTTT.

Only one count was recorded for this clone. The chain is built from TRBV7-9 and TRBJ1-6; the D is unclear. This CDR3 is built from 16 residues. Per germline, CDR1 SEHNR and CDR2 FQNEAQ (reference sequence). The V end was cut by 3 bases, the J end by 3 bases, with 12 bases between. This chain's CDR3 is CASSLGRSIYNSPLHF. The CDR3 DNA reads TGTGCCAGCAGCTTGGGCAGGTCCATCTATAATTCACCCCTCCACTTT.

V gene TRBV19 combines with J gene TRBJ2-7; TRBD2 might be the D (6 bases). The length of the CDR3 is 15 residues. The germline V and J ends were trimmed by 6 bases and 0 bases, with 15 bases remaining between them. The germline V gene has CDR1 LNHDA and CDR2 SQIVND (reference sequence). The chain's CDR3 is CASSFSSESSYEQYF. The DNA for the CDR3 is TGTGCCAGTAGCTTCTCTAGCGAGAGCTCCTACGAGCAGTACTTC.

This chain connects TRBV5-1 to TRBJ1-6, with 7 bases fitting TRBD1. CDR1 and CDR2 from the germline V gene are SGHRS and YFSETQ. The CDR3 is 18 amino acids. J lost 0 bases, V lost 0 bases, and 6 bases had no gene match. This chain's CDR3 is CASSLGQQGYSYNSPLHF. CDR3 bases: TGCGCCAGCAGCTTGGGCCAACAGGGGTACTCCTATAATTCACCCCTCCACTTT.

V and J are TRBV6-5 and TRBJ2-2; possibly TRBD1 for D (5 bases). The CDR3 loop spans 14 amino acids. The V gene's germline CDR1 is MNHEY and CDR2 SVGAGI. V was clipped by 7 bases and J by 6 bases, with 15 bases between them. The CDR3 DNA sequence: TGTGCCAGCAATCTAATTCAGGGATCCGGGGAGCTGTTTTTT. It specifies CASNLIQGSGELFF.

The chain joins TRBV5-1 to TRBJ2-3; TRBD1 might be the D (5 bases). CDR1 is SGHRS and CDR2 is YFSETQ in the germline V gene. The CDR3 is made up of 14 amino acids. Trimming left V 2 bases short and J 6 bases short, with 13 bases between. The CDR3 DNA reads TGCGCCAGCAGCTTCGGCCAGACAGACGATACGCAGTATTTT. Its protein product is CASSFGQTDDTQYF.